These 31 T cell receptor beta chains came from one sample sequenced in a study of neurological immune-mediated disorders. Each CDR3 protein gets one entry after TCRdb re-called the 5' RACE reads with MiXCR. The table lists around 37,000 distinct CDR3 sequences, less than 15% of them singletons. The sample consisted of PBMCs. The receptors were gathered from a woman aged 45-60 years with HTLV-1-associated myelopathy (HAM/TSP).

In this sample, this clonotype turned up many times. V and J are TRBV7-2 and TRBJ2-1; tentatively, D is TRBD1 (5 bases). Trimming stripped 3 bases from V and 6 bases from J, with 15 bases between. CDR3 length: 15 residues. Germline CDR1 is SGHTA and CDR2 is FQGNSA. The CDR3 coding sequence is TGTGCCAGCAGCTTGGCGTCAGGGCGGTCCAATGAGCAGTTCTTC. It is translated as CASSLASGRSNEQFF.

On this clonotype itself: At one of its ends the junction is not consistent with the germline gene, which may arise from a read error. The CDR3 DNA reads TGTGCCAACAGCGCGGGACTAGCGGTCTACACCGGGGAGCTGTTTTTT. It yields the protein CANSAGLAVYTGELFF. This chain uses TRBV9 with TRBJ2-2, with 11 bases identical to TRBD2. The length of the CDR3 is 16 residues. The V gene's germline CDR1 is SGDLS and CDR2 YYNGEE.

The sample holds many counts of this clonotype. The V gene is TRBV18, the J gene TRBJ2-1, with D perhaps matching TRBD1 (6 bases). The CDR3 is made up of 15 amino acids. V shed 3 bases and J shed 6 bases, with 15 bases lying between them. Germline-derived CDR1 and CDR2 are KGHSH and LQKENI. The DNA for the CDR3 is TGTGCCAGCTCACCGACAGGCTCCACGGGCAATGAGCAGTTCTTC. Protein: CASSPTGSTGNEQFF. Full variable domain (remainder filled in from reference TRBV18 and TRBJ2-1): NAGVMQNPRHLVRRRGQEARLRCSPMKGHSHVYWYRQLPEEGLKFMVYLQKENIIDESGMPKERFSAEFPKEGPSILRIQQVVRGDSAAYFCASSPTGSTGNEQFFGPGTRLTVL.

Ten or more counts support this clonotype. The gene calls are TRBV14 and TRBJ1-1, with 8 bases that match TRBD1. This CDR3 is built from 11 residues. Per germline, CDR1 SGHDN and CDR2 FVKESK. Trimming removed 3 bases from V and 12 bases from J; junction bases left unmatched: 3. CDR3 nucleotide sequence: TGTGCCAGCAGCCAGGACAGGGTAACTTTCTTT. As protein: CASSQDRVTFF.

This clonotype was observed at least ten times. The rearrangement uses TRBV6-5 and TRBJ2-1; D remains unclear. The germline V gene has CDR1 MNHEY and CDR2 SVGAGI. The CDR3 has 17 residues. The V end lost 7 bases, the J end lost 6 bases, and 25 bases lay between the germline ends. CDR3 bases: TGTGCCAGCACCACAACACGACGCTTCGAAGGTCGCAATGAGCAGTTCTTC. Its protein is CASTTTRRFEGRNEQFF.

This clonotype was counted ten times or more. This chain uses TRBV20-1 with TRBJ2-2, with TRBD1 identical over 8 bases. Looked up from germline, CDR1 is DFQATT and CDR2 is SNEGSKA (reference sequence). The CDR3 totals 15 residues. V was clipped by 5 bases and J by 3 bases; unmatched bases: 8. CDR3: CSAFGQGGDTGELFF. The CDR3 DNA is TGCAGTGCTTTCGGACAGGGCGGGGACACCGGGGAGCTGTTTTTT.

This clonotype has a handful of counts. The chain is built from TRBV7-9 and TRBJ2-5; 7 positions match TRBD2. Trimming removed 5 bases from V and 7 bases from J; junction bases left unmatched: 13. This CDR3 is built from 15 residues. The V gene's germline CDR1 is SEHNR and CDR2 FQNEAQ (reference sequence). CDR3: CASSQLTSPAGTQYF. CDR3 bases: TGTGCCAGCAGCCAACTGACTAGCCCGGCCGGGACCCAGTACTTC. The full variable domain, with the rest looked up from reference TRBV7-9 and TRBJ2-5, is DTGVSQNPRHKITKRGQNVTFRCDPISEHNRLYWYRQTLGQGPEFLTYFQNEAQLEKSRLLSDRFSAERPKGSFSTLEIQRTEQGDSAMYLCASSQLTSPAGTQYFGPGTRLLVL.

This clonotype was counted ten times or more. The chain joins TRBV30 to TRBJ1-6; D call uncertain. The ends were cut back, 4 bases at V and 7 bases at J, with 11 bases in the middle. Germline V gives CDR1 GTSNPN, CDR2 SVGIG (reference sequence). The CDR3 runs to 13 residues. CDR3 region: CAWNGVGNSPLHF. For the CDR3, the DNA is TGTGCCTGGAACGGGGTAGGGAATTCACCCCTCCACTTT.

This clonotype appeared many times. V gene TRBV10-2 combines with J gene TRBJ2-1, with unresolved D. The V gene's germline CDR1 is WSHSY and CDR2 SAAADI. V was clipped by 0 bases and J by 6 bases, with 12 bases between them. The CDR3 runs to 15 residues. The CDR3 bases are TGCGCCAGCAGTGAGTCCCGGACCGGGTCCAATGAGCAGTTCTTC. It is translated as CASSESRTGSNEQFF.

This clonotype was recorded at least ten times. V gene TRBV7-2 combines with J gene TRBJ2-2; 7 positions agree with TRBD2. With V trimmed by 1 base and J by 5 bases, 7 bases remained unmatched. The germline gives CDR1 SGHTA, CDR2 FQGNSA. The CDR3 runs 16 residues. In DNA form, the CDR3 reads TGTGCCAGCAGCTTAGAACTAGCGTGGAGTACCGGGGAGCTGTTTTTT. It yields the protein CASSLELAWSTGELFF.

This clonotype was observed at least ten times. V is TRBV5-1 and J is TRBJ1-6; 11 bases align to TRBD1. CDR1 and CDR2 from the germline V gene are SGHRS and YFSETQ. This CDR3 is built from 15 residues. V gave up 4 bases and J gave up 8 bases; unmatched junction bases: 5. CDR3 sequence (DNA): TGCGCCAGCAGCATGGGGACAGGGGGAGATTCACCCCTCCACTTT. Amino acid sequence: CASSMGTGGDSPLHF.

This clonotype was observed at least ten times. The chain links TRBV10-3 to TRBJ1-1; 8 bases fit TRBD1. The CDR3 is 14 residues long. In germline, CDR1 is ENHRY, CDR2 SYGVKD. The ends lost 6 bases at V and 0 bases at J; junction bases unmatched: 3. In DNA, the CDR3 is TGTGCCATCAGAGGACAGGGCGTGAACACTGAAGCTTTCTTT. Protein product: CAIRGQGVNTEAFF.

This clonotype was seen at least ten times. The chain combines TRBV20-1 with TRBJ1-4; TRBD1 matches at 7 bases. The CDR3 loop spans 14 amino acids. V was pared by 5 bases and J by 7 bases, with 10 bases of the junction left unmatched. Germline CDR1 DFQATT, CDR2 SNEGSKA (reference sequence). CDR3 DNA sequence: TGCAGTGCTGCTGACAGGGTTCGCCCTGAAAAACTGTTTTTT. It encodes CSAADRVRPEKLFF.

This chain joins TRBV12-3 or TRBV12-4 and TRBJ1-3, with D tentatively TRBD1 (6 bases). V was clipped by 0 bases and J by 4 bases, with 13 bases between them. The CDR3 has 16 residues. CDR3 DNA: TGTGCCAGCAGTTTAGCCGGTTCAGGGGTGGGAAACACCATATATTTT. This sequence encodes CASSLAGSGVGNTIYF.

This clonotype was counted many times. The CDR3 DNA reads as TGCGCCAGCAGCTTCTTTGCCCAGGGGTCCCAGCCACCCCTCCACTTT. Amino acids: CASSFFAQGSQPPLHF. The gene calls are TRBV5-1 and TRBJ1-6; D may be TRBD1 (6 bases). Trimming shortened V by 2 bases and J by 11 bases, and 20 bases separated the two germline ends. The germline V gene encodes CDR1 SGHRS and CDR2 YFSETQ. CDR3 length equals 16 residues.

This clonotype was recorded at least ten times. The gene calls are TRBV20-1 and TRBJ2-2; 7 bases align to TRBD1. The germline gives CDR1 DFQATT, CDR2 SNEGSKA (reference sequence). V lost 0 bases and J lost 6; bases outside the gene matches: 7. The CDR3 loop spans 15 amino acids. The CDR3 loop is CSARDKGGAPGELFF. Here the CDR3 DNA reads TGCAGTGCTAGAGATAAAGGGGGCGCCCCCGGGGAGCTGTTTTTT.

The chain couples TRBV6-5 to TRBJ2-7, with 8 bases lining up with TRBD1. Germline V gene lookup returns CDR1 MNHEY and CDR2 SVGAGI. The CDR3 is made up of 14 amino acids. Trimming at V came to 7 bases and at J to 2 bases, leaving 7 bases not matched to a gene. CDR3 bases: TGTGCCAGCACCCGCGGGACAGGTACCTACGAGCAGTACTTC. Its protein is CASTRGTGTYEQYF.

The table lists this clonotype with many counts. This chain uses TRBV20-1 with TRBJ2-4, with a possible D match to TRBD2 (6 bases). The V gene lost 6 bases and the J gene lost 3 bases, with 12 bases spanning the gap. The CDR3 spans 13 residues. Germline CDR1 DFQATT, CDR2 SNEGSKA (reference sequence). The CDR3 nucleotides read TGCAGTGCCGAGGCGCGGGGCAAAAACATTCAGTACTTC. It is translated as CSAEARGKNIQYF.

This clonotype was observed many times. The J gene is TRBJ2-3, the V gene TRBV12-3 or TRBV12-4, with 8 bases identical to TRBD1. The CDR3 consists of 18 residues. After removal of 1 base from V and 7 bases from J, the junction contained 16 bases not matched to a gene. The CDR3 region is CASSLVPGQDLHRYTQYF. As DNA, the CDR3 is TGTGCCAGCAGTTTAGTCCCGGGACAGGACCTGCACAGATATACGCAGTATTTT.

In its sample, this clonotype was seen many times. V gene TRBV20-1 combines with J gene TRBJ1-2; 7 bases fit TRBD1. The CDR3 covers 14 residues. CDR1 DFQATT and CDR2 SNEGSKA come from the germline V gene (reference sequence). Trimming at V came to 6 bases and at J to 4 bases, leaving 11 bases not matched to a gene. Written as DNA, the CDR3 is TGCAGTGCCCTCCGGGGGGGACAGAGCTATGGCTACACCTTC. Amino acid sequence: CSALRGGQSYGYTF.

This clonotype was seen many times. The chain uses TRBV29-1 and TRBJ2-5; D is unclear. The CDR3 is 12 residues long. Between the trimmed V and J ends, which lost 4 bases and 2 bases, there was a span of 8 bases. From germline, CDR1 is SQVTM and CDR2 ANQGSEA. In nucleotides, the CDR3 is TGCAGCGTTGTTCACAATCAAGAGACCCAGTACTTC. Protein product: CSVVHNQETQYF. Looking up the rest from reference TRBV29-1 and TRBJ2-5 gives the full variable domain: SAVISQKPSRDICQRGTSLTIQCQVDSQVTMMFWYRQQPGQSLTLIATANQGSEATYESGFVIDKFPISRPNLTFSTLTVSNMSPEDSSIYLCSVVHNQETQYFGPGTRLLVL.

This clonotype was seen ten or more times. This rearrangement joins TRBV4-1 to TRBJ1-3, with a tentative D call TRBD1 (6 bases). Germline CDR1 reads MGHRA; CDR2 reads YSYEKL. The germline V and J ends were trimmed by 3 bases and 0 bases, with 21 bases remaining between them. The CDR3 is 19 amino acids. DNA of the CDR3: TGCGCCAGCAGCCAGGATCCCCCAGGGGTCTTCGGCTCTGGAAACACCATATATTTT. This gives the protein CASSQDPPGVFGSGNTIYF.

This clonotype occurred many times. This chain joins TRBV18 and TRBJ2-1; 12 bases line up with TRBD1. V shed 2 bases and J 9 bases; nucleotides not matched to a gene: 11. CDR3 length: 17 residues. Germline CDR1 and CDR2: KGHSH and LQKENI. CDR3 protein: CASSPMTPGQGAGEQFF. In nucleotides, the CDR3 is TGTGCCAGCTCACCAATGACCCCGGGACAGGGGGCTGGTGAGCAGTTCTTC.

For this clonotype: The CDR3 carries no conserved terminal phenylalanine or tryptophan, so it likely arises from a read error. The DNA is omitted, as the CDR3 cannot be located on it reliably, and the CDR3 follows TCRdb's listing. The CDR3 spells CASIGGNYEHYL. This rearrangement joins TRBV5-1 to TRBJ2-7. Germline lookup yields CDR1 SGHRS and CDR2 YFSETQ. Inclusive of both ends, the CDR3 amounts to 12 amino acids.

This clonotype was seen ten or more times. The chain joins TRBV20-1 to TRBJ1-2; D is uncertain. This CDR3 has 16 residues. With 2 bases removed from V and 7 bases from J, the gap between germline ends came to 23 bases. Germline loops: CDR1 DFQATT, CDR2 SNEGSKA (reference sequence). CDR3 sequence reads: CSARPVRESRALGYTF. In DNA form, the CDR3 reads TGCAGTGCTAGACCCGTCCGGGAATCGAGAGCCCTTGGCTACACCTTC.

This clonotype appeared many times. V and J are TRBV5-1 and TRBJ2-7; 13 nucleotides align to TRBD2. The CDR3 consists of 15 residues. V shed 2 bases, J shed 2 bases, and the junction held 1 base outside the gene matches. The V gene's germline CDR1 is SGHRS and CDR2 YFSETQ. The CDR3 protein is CASSFGTSGAYEQYV. In nucleotides, the CDR3 is TGCGCCAGCAGCTTCGGGACTAGCGGGGCCTACGAGCAGTACGTC.

There are many counts of this clonotype. This chain links TRBV5-1 with TRBJ2-6; D uncertain. V lost 4 bases and J lost 4, with 12 bases in between. The CDR3 sequence is 15 residues long. Germline CDR1 SGHRS, CDR2 YFSETQ. The CDR3 DNA reads TGCGCCAGCAGCCTGGAACCCTCGGGGGCCAACGTCCTGACTTTC. Encoded protein: CASSLEPSGANVLTF.

This clonotype has a count of ten or more. V is TRBV2 and J is TRBJ1-1; TRBD1 agrees at 7 bases. The CDR3 is 15 amino acids. With V trimmed by 8 bases and J by 0 bases, 9 bases remained unmatched. The germline gives CDR1 SNHLY, CDR2 FYNNEI. As DNA, the CDR3 is TGTGCCAGCCTATTATCCGGGACAGTGAACACTGAAGCTTTCTTT. The encoded protein is CASLLSGTVNTEAFF.

This clonotype was picked up many times. This rearrangement joins TRBV4-1 to TRBJ2-2; the match to TRBD1 covers 8 bases. The J segment lost 1 base and the V segment lost 0 bases, leaving 7 bases of the junction unmatched. The CDR3 is made up of 18 amino acids. Germline V gives CDR1 MGHRA, CDR2 YSYEKL. The CDR3 sequence is CASSQDQSGTGNTGELFF. The DNA of the CDR3 is TGCGCCAGCAGCCAAGATCAATCAGGGACAGGGAACACCGGGGAGCTGTTTTTT.

This clonotype was observed many times. V usage is TRBV10-3 and J usage is TRBJ2-5; D tentatively reads TRBD1 or TRBD2 (5 bases each). V lost 7 bases, J lost 5 bases, and 17 bases lay in between. CDR1 is ENHRY and CDR2 is SYGVKD in the germline V gene. The CDR3 extends over 14 amino acids. CDR3 DNA sequence: TGTGCCATCACGGACACGGGGTCCGTGGAGACCCAGTACTTC. Protein sequence: CAITDTGSVETQYF.

This clonotype was counted many times. J is TRBJ2-3 and V is TRBV28; D is ambiguous. The ends were cut back, 6 bases at V and 1 base at J, with 5 bases in the middle. The germline V gene encodes CDR1 MDHEN and CDR2 SYDVKM. This CDR3 region has 12 residues. The CDR3 sequence is CASRVGTDTQYF. The CDR3 DNA is TGTGCCAGCAGAGTAGGCACAGATACGCAGTATTTT.